Listed below are T cell receptor beta chains from one sample, sequenced in a study of blood T cell repertoires in COVID-19. Here immunoSEQ multiplex PCR was the method, and the copy in TCRdb shows in-frame clones only, minus some. The sample includes approximately 150,000 clones, around 90% of them seen just once. Sequencing input: peripheral blood. All receptors derive from a woman aged 55-70 years with active or convalescent COVID-19. CDR3s include the opening cysteine and the closing phenylalanine or tryptophan. The D gene is left open where the match is weak. Size tells how often a clone was seen (once, few, many) or the class of an expanded clone, and some rows leave it out.

D	J	size	V	CDR3	DNA
.	TRBJ1-3	few	TRBV7-2	CASSFGQERTIYF	TGTGCCAGCAGCTTCGGTCAGGAACGCACCATATATTTT
.	TRBJ1-2	.	TRBV5-4	CASSLEVPTGYGYTF	TGTGCCAGCAGCTTGGAGGTCCCCACAGGGTATGGCTACACCTTC
.	TRBJ2-7	few	TRBV4-1	CASSQGPTGQYPSYEQYF	TGCGCCAGCAGCCAAGGCCCGACGGGTCAGTACCCTTCCTACGAGCAGTACTTC
.	TRBJ2-1	once	TRBV13	CASNERGIAHEQFF	TGTGCCAGCAACGAGCGAGGGATCGCTCATGAGCAGTTCTTC
.	TRBJ1-3	.	TRBV12-3/TRBV12-4	CASSYRDVTIYF	TGTGCCAGCAGTTACAGGGATGTCACCATATATTTT
.	TRBJ1-4	.	TRBV4-3	CASSQSGRENEKLFF	TGCGCCAGCAGCCAATCGGGGAGGGAAAATGAAAAACTGTTTTTT
TRBD1	TRBJ1-1	.	TRBV12-5	CASGSPPGTANMNTEAFF	TGTGCTAGTGGTTCCCCCCCCGGGACAGCTAATATGAACACTGAAGCTTTCTTT
.	TRBJ2-1	.	TRBV12-5	CASGLGSQLGNEQFF	TGTGCTAGTGGTTTGGGTTCACAGTTGGGCAATGAGCAGTTCTTC
TRBD2	TRBJ2-3	.	TRBV10-1	CASSGRGFGGNTDTQYF	TGCGCCAGCAGTGGGAGGGGTTTCGGGGGGAACACAGATACGCAGTATTTT
TRBD2	TRBJ2-2	.	TRBV10-3	CAITSGGANTGELFF	TGTGCCATCACTAGCGGGGGGGCGAACACCGGGGAGCTGTTTTTT